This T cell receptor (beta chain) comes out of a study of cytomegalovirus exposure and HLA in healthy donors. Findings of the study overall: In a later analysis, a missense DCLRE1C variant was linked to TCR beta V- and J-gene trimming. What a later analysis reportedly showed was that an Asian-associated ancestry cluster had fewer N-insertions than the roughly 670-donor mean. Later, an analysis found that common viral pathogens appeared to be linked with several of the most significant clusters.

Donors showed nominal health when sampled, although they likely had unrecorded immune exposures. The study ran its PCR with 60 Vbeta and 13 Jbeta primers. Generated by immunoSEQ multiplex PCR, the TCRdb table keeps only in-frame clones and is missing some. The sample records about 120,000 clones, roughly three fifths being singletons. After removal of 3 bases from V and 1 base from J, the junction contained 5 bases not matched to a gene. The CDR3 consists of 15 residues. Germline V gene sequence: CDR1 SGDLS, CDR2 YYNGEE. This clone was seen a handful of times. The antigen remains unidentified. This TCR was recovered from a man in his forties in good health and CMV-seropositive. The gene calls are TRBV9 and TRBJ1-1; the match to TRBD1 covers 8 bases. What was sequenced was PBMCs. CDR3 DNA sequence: TGTGCCAGCAGCGCGGACGGACAGGGGAACACTGAAGCTTTCTTT. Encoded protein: CASSADGQGNTEAFF.